The 9 T cell receptor beta chains listed next were all sequenced from one sample in a study of T-cell reconstitution after alpha-beta-depleted transplantation in children (dated by TCRdb to about 2016). The sample's treatment or condition, from its label and the paper: allogeneic hematopoietic cell transplantation with graft depleted of TCRalphabeta T cells and CD19 B cells. The library was produced with PCR. Instrument on record: Illumina HiSeq 2500. To normalize quantification of the TCRbeta repertoire, the TCR libraries were built with molecular barcoding that relied on unique molecular identifiers. TCRdb ran its own pipeline on the public reads, namely fastp trimming at Q25 and MiXCR clone calling, and kept in-frame beta chains. One record per CDR3 amino acid sequence lists the most common genes and DNA. The sample profile shows about 1,000,000 distinct CDR3 sequences; about 31% of them were found once. Of the sample, roughly 30% is held by the ten largest clones.

The sequenced sample was PBMCs, mostly from graft donor cells, obtained 360 days after TCRalphabeta/CD19-depleted stem cell transplant. These receptors all stem from a boy less than two years old who had a stem cell transplant for SCID, so the T cells may come from the graft donor.

This clonotype showed up many times. V is TRBV10-3 and J is TRBJ2-1; the match to TRBD2 covers 9 bases. V dropped 0 bases and J dropped 7; count of bases not matched to a gene: 10. Germline V lookup: CDR1 ENHRY, CDR2 SYGVKD. CDR3 size: 17 residues. The CDR3 DNA is TGTGCCATCAGTGAGTCGCGGGGGGGCCCCCTGTGGAATGAGCAGTTCTTC. It is translated as CAISESRGGPLWNEQFF.

This clonotype was counted only a few times. V and J are TRBV9 and TRBJ2-2, with D perhaps assigned TRBD1 or TRBD2 (7 bases each). The V gene lost 0 bases and the J gene lost 5 bases, with 14 bases spanning the gap. Germline V gives CDR1 SGDLS, CDR2 YYNGEE. The CDR3 consists of 16 residues. The CDR3 loop reads CASSVGGGTVTGELFF. In nucleotides, the CDR3 is TGTGCCAGCAGCGTAGGGGGAGGGACAGTGACCGGGGAGCTGTTTTTT.

The chain links TRBV5-1 to TRBJ2-7; a weak D match, TRBD1 (5 bases). The germline gives CDR1 SGHRS, CDR2 YFSETQ. There are 16 residues in the CDR3. The germline V and J ends were trimmed by 0 bases and 2 bases, with 15 bases remaining between them. CDR3 sequence reads: CASSLAGNRPPYEQYF. In DNA, the CDR3 is TGCGCCAGCAGCTTGGCCGGCAACAGGCCTCCCTACGAGCAGTACTTC.

The V and J genes are TRBV5-1 and TRBJ2-1; 8 bases match TRBD2. J lost 3 bases, V lost 0 bases, and 8 bases had no gene match. CDR3 length equals 17 residues. Per the germline V gene, CDR1 is SGHRS and CDR2 is YFSETQ. CDR3 amino acids: CASSLEPGTSGYNEQFF. CDR3 DNA: TGCGCCAGCAGCTTGGAACCTGGGACTAGTGGCTACAATGAGCAGTTCTTC.

The chain couples TRBV2 to TRBJ1-2; 10 nucleotides match TRBD1. This CDR3 comprises 14 residues. Germline V lookup: CDR1 SNHLY, CDR2 FYNNEI. V shed 7 bases, J shed 7 bases, and the junction held 9 bases outside the gene matches. CDR3 sequence reads: CASTLGTGDFGYTF. The CDR3 coding sequence is TGTGCCAGCACCCTCGGGACAGGGGATTTTGGCTACACCTTC.

This chain connects TRBV5-1 to TRBJ2-3, with 7 bases that match TRBD1. Per germline, CDR1 SGHRS and CDR2 YFSETQ. V lost 0 bases to trimming and J lost 6 bases; unmatched junction nucleotides: 7. The CDR3 contains 15 residues. In DNA, the CDR3 is TGCGCCAGCAGCTTGGGACAGGGAACTACCGATACGCAGTATTTT. This codes for CASSLGQGTTDTQYF.

This clonotype was recorded at least ten times. J is TRBJ1-5 and V is TRBV15, with D unresolved. CDR1 is LNHNV, CDR2 YYDKDF, per germline (reference sequence). The CDR3 sequence is 12 residues long. The V and J ends lost 5 bases and 5 bases respectively, with 7 bases between them. This CDR3 reads CATSSPDQPQHF. In DNA, the CDR3 is TGTGCCACCAGCTCCCCTGATCAGCCCCAGCATTTT.

This clonotype was seen a handful of times. The gene calls are TRBV15 and TRBJ2-1; TRBD2 agrees at 7 bases. Trimming at V came to 0 bases and at J to 7 bases, leaving 9 bases not matched to a gene. The length of the CDR3 is 16 residues. Per germline, CDR1 LNHNV and CDR2 YYDKDF (reference sequence). CDR3 sequence reads: CATSRDLGRRGNEQFF. The CDR3 DNA reads as TGTGCCACCAGCAGAGATCTCGGGAGGAGGGGAAATGAGCAGTTCTTC.

Only a few counts were recorded for this clonotype. One junction end disagrees with the germline gene, perhaps due to a read error. The chain has TRBV5-1 and TRBJ1-1, with D perhaps matching TRBD1 (6 bases). CDR3 size: 15 residues. Germline V CDR1 and CDR2: SGHRS, YFSETQ. DNA of the CDR3: TGTGCCAGCAGTTTAGGGGGGGGCCGGAACACTGAAGCTTTCTTT. Its protein is CASSLGGGRNTEAFF.